This T cell receptor beta chain was recorded in a study of PD-1 blockade in classical Hodgkin lymphoma. Study-wide points: Diminished baseline TCR diversity has been reported in newly diagnosed patients relative to healthy donors. Complete responders had baseline diversity similar to newly diagnosed patients. Repertoires differed for reasons still undefined, possibly disease activity or prior therapy. Compared with baseline, CD4+ but not CD8+ TCR diversity had risen significantly by C4D1.

Germline-derived CDR1 and CDR2 are MDHEN and SYDVKM. CDR3 length equals 12 residues. The V gene lost 3 bases and the J gene lost 10 bases, with 10 bases spanning the gap. As to time point: cycle 4 day 1 (C4D1), after 6 weeks of nivolumab. With no exception, relapse followed autologous stem cell transplantation in all patients, and brentuximab vedotin exposure varied. For this clone: Antigen: not known.

Libraries were prepared by immunoSEQ multiplex PCR; TCRdb keeps only in-frame clonotypes and omits some of them. Here the sample spans nearly 25,000 clones, about 72% being singletons. The chain uses TRBV28 and TRBJ2-1, with D unclear. Sequencing was performed on peripheral blood mononuclear cells (PBMCs), taken before the fourth cycle of nivolumab. The TCR was taken from a human donor with classical Hodgkin lymphoma. CDR3 coding DNA: TGTGCCAGCAGTTTTCCGGCTCGGGAGCAGTTCTTC. This codes for CASSFPAREQFF.